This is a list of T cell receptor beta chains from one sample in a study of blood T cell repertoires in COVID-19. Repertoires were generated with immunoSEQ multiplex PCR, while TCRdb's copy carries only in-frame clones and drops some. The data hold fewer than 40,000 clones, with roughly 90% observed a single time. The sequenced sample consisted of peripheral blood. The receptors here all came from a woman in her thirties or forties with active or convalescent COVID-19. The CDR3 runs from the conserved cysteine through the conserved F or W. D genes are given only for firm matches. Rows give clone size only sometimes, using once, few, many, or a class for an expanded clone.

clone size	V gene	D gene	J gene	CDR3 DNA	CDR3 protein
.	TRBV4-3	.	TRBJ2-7	TGCGCCAGCAGCCAGGGGGCTGCTTCCTCTTACGAGCAGTACTTC	CASSQGAASSYEQYF
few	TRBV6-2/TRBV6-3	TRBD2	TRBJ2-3	TGTGCCAGCAGTCCACTAGCGGCATACACAGATACGCAGTATTTT	CASSPLAAYTDTQYF
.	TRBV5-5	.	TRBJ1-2	TGTGCCAGCAGCTCCGCTGGTCTAGGGGGCTATGGCTACACCTTC	CASSSAGLGGYGYTF
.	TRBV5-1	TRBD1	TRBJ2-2	TGCGCCAGCAGCTCCGGACCGCCGGACAGGGCTGGGACCGGGGAGCTGTTTTTT	CASSSGPPDRAGTGELFF
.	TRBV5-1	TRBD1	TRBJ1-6	TGCGCCAGCAGCTTCGGGACAGGGGAGAATTCACCCCTCCACTTT	CASSFGTGENSPLHF
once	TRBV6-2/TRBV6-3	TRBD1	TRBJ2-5	TGTGCCAGCAGTGGATCAGGGGGCCAAGAGACCCAGTACTTC	CASSGSGGQETQYF
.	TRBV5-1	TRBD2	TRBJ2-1	TGCGCCAGCAGCGGGACTAGCGAGTACAATGAGCAGTTCTTC	CASSGTSEYNEQFF
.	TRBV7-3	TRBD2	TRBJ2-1	TGTGCCAGCAGAAGAACTAGCGGGAGGACGGATGAGCAGTTCTTC	CASRRTSGRTDEQFF
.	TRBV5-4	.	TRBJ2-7	TGTGCCAGCAGCCGGTTTGGGGAGGAGATGCTCGAAATGCAGTACTTC	CASSRFGEEMLEMQYF
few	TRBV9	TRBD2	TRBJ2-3	TGTGCCAGCAGCATAGGAGCGGGGGGGCTCGCAGATACGCAGTATTTT	CASSIGAGGLADTQYF
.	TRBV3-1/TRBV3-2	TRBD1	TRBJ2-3	TGTGCCAGCAGCCAAAGGGACAGCTGGACAGATACGCAGTATTTT	CASSQRDSWTDTQYF
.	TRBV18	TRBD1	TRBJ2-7	TGTGCCAGCTCTCCTGATACCGGGACAGGTGGCGTCTACGAGCAGTACTTC	CASSPDTGTGGVYEQYF
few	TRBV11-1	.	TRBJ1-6	TGTGCCAGCAGCTTAATCGAGGGTCGGCATTCACCCCTCCACTTT	CASSLIEGRHSPLHF
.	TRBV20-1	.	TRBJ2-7	TGCAGTGCCGAGGGGGCGGGGGAGCAGTACTTC	CSAEGAGEQYF
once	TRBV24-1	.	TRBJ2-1	TGTGCCACCAGTGATTTTAACTACAATGAGCAGTTCTTC	CATSDFNYNEQFF